This paragraph covers one T cell receptor beta chain sequence. This specimen comes from a study of breast tumors, draining lymph nodes, adjacent tissues. Breast cancer patients provided tissue from their axillary draining lymph nodes. TCRdb re-called the multiplex PCR reads through MiXCR, storing one row per CDR3 protein. The profile shows around 230,000 distinct CDR3 sequences, around 35% of them singletons. CDR1 and CDR2 (germline): SGHNT, YENEEA. Trimming removed 0 bases from V and 5 bases from J, with 17 bases in between. This CDR3 is built from 16 residues. This chain connects TRBV11-3 to TRBJ2-7; D perhaps matches TRBD2 (6 bases). The clonotype comes from a female donor with breast cancer. Some clones in this sample may be carry-over from other donors' samples. Sequenced input: axillary lymph node tissue. This CDR3 reads CASSLEVGPAGNEQYF. The CDR3 bases are TGTGCCAGCAGCTTAGAAGTCGGGCCAGCGGGCAACGAGCAGTACTTC. The full variable domain, completed using reference TRBV11-3 and TRBJ2-7, is EAGVVQSPRYKIIEKKQPVAFWCNPISGHNTLYWYLQNLGQGPELLIRYENEEAVDDSQLPKDRFSAERLKGVDSTLKIQPAELGDSAVYLCASSLEVGPAGNEQYFGPGTRLTVT.